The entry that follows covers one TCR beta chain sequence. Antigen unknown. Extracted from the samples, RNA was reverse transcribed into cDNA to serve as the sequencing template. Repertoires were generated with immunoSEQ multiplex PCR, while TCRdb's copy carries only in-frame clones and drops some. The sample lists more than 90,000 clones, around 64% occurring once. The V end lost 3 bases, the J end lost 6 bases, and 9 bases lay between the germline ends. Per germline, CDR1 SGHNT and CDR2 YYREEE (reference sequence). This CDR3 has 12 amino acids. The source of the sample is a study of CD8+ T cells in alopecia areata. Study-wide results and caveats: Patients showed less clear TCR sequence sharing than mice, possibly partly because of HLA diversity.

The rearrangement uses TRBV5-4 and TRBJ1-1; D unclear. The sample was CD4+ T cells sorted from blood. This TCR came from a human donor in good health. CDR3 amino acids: CASSSVSSEAFF. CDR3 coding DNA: TGTGCCAGCAGCTCGGTATCGTCTGAAGCTTTCTTT.